This TCR beta chain was observed in a study of T cells in Graves' hyperthyroidism and ophthalmopathy (dated by TCRdb to between 2017 and 2020). General notes on the study: Peripheral blood samples were taken at initial diagnosis, before any treatment was given. TCR V-J signatures able to tell the groups apart were searched for in a discovery cohort of 100 or so patients, of whom more than 40 had Graves' ophthalmopathy and about 60 had stable Graves' hyperthyroidism. Prospective prediction of ophthalmopathy was tested in an independent validation cohort of about 19 hyperthyroidism patients and some 17 patients who later progressed to ophthalmopathy. The approximately 98 discovery patients were randomly divided into training and test sets at a 7:3 ratio. In roughly six Graves' hyperthyroidism patients, the study also compared T-cell repertoires from thyroid tissue with T-cell repertoires from blood. Once sampling was done, hyperthyroidism patients were given methimazole at a starting dose of 30 mg daily, whereas ophthalmopathy patients were given high-dose intravenous methylprednisolone. The paper reports TCR Vbeta CDR3 sequencing of 130 to 150 peripheral blood samples: under 45 ophthalmopathy, fewer than 80 hyperthyroidism and 17 progressor patients. Broader findings and caveats from the paper: During validation, the model predicted progression to ophthalmopathy a median of approximately 6.5 months ahead of onset, with around 71% sensitivity and 72% to 80% specificity. Most expanded thyroid clonotypes (frequency above 0.001) were also found in blood, which suggests that blood repertoires may mirror thyroid immune responses. No statistical method was used to fix the sample size in advance, and group allocation was not hidden from the investigators. A model built on a 13 V-J signature distinguished ophthalmopathy from stable hyperthyroidism, reaching around 90% sensitivity and about 81% specificity in cross-validation and 80%/75% in testing.

This clonotype was seen at least ten times. Its binding antigen is unknown. Base qualities are not at hand, and no much larger clone is one base apart. Amplification of TCR beta CDR3 regions was carried out from RNA transcripts. The TCR CDR3 was subjected to a first round of RT-PCR using the HTBI primer set and the Qiagen OneStep RT-PCR kit. A second multiplex PCR round built the libraries, followed by size selection and purification. The libraries were sequenced on an Illumina HiSeq2000 using paired-end 100 bp reads. As for how the authors treated the data: Raw data were processed with SOAPnuke, discarding reads with adapters, uncalled bases, mean Phred below 15, or no exact constant-primer or identifier match. COPE v1.2.5 was used to merge high-quality paired reads, and clonotypes were defined as unique nucleotide sequences. MiTCR v1.1 was used to align the clonotypes against IMGT TRBV, TRBD and TRBJ reference segments. Analysis was restricted to V-J combinations with a frequency above 0.0001, which covered roughly 99% of repertoires. A TCS score was defined as the ratio of F50 (clonal expansion) to E x V (chaos), with BLOSUM62-based TCRdist applied between CDR3 peptides within each V-J. Welch's t-statistics and random forest reduced approximately 520 V-J features to 10 to 15, which were used in a naive Bayes classifier (R e1071). The public sequencing data were trimmed at Q25 with fastp and processed into clonotypes with MiXCR by TCRdb, which kept only in-frame beta chains. Records with the same CDR3 protein are collapsed into one entry carrying the most frequent genes and DNA. Here the V and J calls rest on TCRdb's processing, not on the authors' analysis. Present in this sample are fewer than 350,000 distinct CDR3 sequences, about an eighth of which were seen just once. The ten largest clones represent around 8% of the sample.

There are 14 amino acids in the CDR3, from cysteine to phenylalanine inclusive. Only the CDR3 DNA stays, 42 bases, in frame from base 1. Trimming removed 6 bases from V and 6 bases from J; the gene matches leave 9 bases unexplained. Taken from the germline V gene, the CDR1 and CDR2 loops are SNHLY and FYNNEI. Graves' hyperthyroidism was defined as stable when no progression to ophthalmopathy occurred over 18 months of follow-up. Hyperthyroidism patients were newly diagnosed, had a disease duration of under 2 months, and were aged 18 to 65 years. Any patient with an uncontrolled infection, another autoimmune disease, pregnancy or lactation was excluded. Diagnoses were established on the basis of clinical symptoms, serum thyroxine and TRAb, thyroid ultrasound, and orbital computed tomography. Ficoll-Paque density gradient centrifugation was used to isolate PBMCs from about 9.4 ml of fresh peripheral blood. Total RNA was extracted using Trizol reagent, and RNA quality was assessed on an Agilent 2100 Bioanalyzer.

The receptor's source is a woman aged 40 to 49 with Graves' hyperthyroidism. Input material: blood. The sequence links TRBV2 to TRBJ1-1, with 8 central nucleotides matching TRBD1. The nucleotide sequence is given as TGTGCCAGCAGGCAGGGGGCCCCCCCCCCTGAAGCTTTCTTT. Protein translation: CASRQGAPPPEAFF.